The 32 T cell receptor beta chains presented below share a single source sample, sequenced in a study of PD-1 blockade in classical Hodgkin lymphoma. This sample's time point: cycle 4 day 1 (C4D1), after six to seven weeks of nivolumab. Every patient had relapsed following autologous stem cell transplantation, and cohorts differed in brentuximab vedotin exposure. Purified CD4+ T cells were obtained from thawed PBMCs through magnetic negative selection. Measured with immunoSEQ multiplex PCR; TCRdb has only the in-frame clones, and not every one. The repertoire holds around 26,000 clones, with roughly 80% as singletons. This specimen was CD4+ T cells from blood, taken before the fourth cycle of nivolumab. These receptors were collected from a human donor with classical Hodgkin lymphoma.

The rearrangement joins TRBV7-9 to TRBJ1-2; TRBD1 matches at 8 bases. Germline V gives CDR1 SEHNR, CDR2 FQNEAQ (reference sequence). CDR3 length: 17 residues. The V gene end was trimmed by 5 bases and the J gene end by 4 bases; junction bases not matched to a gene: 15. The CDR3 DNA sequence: TGTGCCAGCAGCCCCCGAAACAGGGGGATGTGGAGCTATGGCTACACCTTC. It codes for CASSPRNRGMWSYGYTF.

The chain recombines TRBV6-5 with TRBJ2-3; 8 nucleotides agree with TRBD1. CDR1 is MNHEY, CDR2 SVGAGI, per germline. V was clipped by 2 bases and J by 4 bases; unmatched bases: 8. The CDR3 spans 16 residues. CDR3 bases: TGTGCCAGCAGTTACCAGGGGGCGTCAGCAGCAGATACGCAGTATTTT. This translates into CASSYQGASAADTQYF.

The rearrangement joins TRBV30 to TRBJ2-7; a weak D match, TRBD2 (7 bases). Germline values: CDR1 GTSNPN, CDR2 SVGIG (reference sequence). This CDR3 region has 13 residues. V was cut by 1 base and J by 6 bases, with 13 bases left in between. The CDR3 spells CAWSATGRGEQYF. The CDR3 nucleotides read TGTGCCTGGAGTGCCACAGGGAGGGGCGAGCAGTACTTC.

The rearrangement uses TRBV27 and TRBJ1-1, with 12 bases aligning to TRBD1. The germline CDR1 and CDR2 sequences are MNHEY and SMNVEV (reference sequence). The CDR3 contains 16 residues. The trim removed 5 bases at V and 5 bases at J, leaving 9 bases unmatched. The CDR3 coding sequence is TGTGCCAGCAGTGTGGACTCGGGACAGGGGGCGACTGAAGCTTTCTTT. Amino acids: CASSVDSGQGATEAFF.

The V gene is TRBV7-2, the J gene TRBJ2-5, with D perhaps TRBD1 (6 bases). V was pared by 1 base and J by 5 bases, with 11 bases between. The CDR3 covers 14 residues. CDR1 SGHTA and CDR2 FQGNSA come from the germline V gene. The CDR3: CASSLGGLRETQYF. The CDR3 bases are TGTGCCAGCAGCTTAGGGGGGCTTCGTGAGACCCAGTACTTC.

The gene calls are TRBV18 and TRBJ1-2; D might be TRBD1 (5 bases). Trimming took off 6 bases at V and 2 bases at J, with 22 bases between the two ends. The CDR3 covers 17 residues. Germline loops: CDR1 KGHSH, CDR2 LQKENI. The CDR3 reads CASSQLSSRAGNYGYTF. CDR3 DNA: TGTGCCAGCTCGCAACTGTCCTCCAGGGCGGGCAACTATGGCTACACCTTC.

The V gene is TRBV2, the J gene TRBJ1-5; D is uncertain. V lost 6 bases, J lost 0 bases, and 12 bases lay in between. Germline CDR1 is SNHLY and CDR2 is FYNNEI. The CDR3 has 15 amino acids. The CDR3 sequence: CASSAGRLSNQPQHF. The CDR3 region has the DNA TGTGCCAGCAGCGCCGGGAGACTTAGCAATCAGCCCCAGCATTTT.

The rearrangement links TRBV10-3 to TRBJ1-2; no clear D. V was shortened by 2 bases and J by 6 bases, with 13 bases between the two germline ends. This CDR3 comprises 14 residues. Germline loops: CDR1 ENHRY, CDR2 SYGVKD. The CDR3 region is CAISERQVSDGYTF. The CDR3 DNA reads TGTGCCATCAGTGAGCGCCAGGTCTCGGATGGCTACACCTTC.

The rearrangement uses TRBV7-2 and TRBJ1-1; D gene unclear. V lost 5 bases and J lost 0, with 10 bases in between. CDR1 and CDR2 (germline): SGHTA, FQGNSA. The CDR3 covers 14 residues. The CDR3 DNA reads TGTGCCAGCAGCCCCCGAAGGGTGAACACTGAAGCTTTCTTT. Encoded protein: CASSPRRVNTEAFF. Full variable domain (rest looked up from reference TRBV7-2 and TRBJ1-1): GAGVSQSPSNKVTEKGKDVELRCDPISGHTALYWYRQSLGQGLEFLIYFQGNSAPDKSGLPSDRFSAERTGGSVSTLTIQRTQQEDSAVYLCASSPRRVNTEAFFGQGTRLTVV.

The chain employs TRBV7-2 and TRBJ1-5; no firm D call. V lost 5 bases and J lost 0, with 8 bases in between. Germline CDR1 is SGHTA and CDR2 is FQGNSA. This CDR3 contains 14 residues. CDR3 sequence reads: CASSRVNSNQPQHF. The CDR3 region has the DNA TGTGCCAGCAGCCGGGTAAATAGCAATCAGCCCCAGCATTTT.

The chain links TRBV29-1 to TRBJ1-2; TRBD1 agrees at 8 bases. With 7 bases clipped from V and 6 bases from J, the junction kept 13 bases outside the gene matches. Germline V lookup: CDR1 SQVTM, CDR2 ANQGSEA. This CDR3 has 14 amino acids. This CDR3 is CSAWTGIEVNGYTF. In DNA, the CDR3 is TGCAGCGCCTGGACAGGGATTGAAGTAAATGGCTACACCTTC. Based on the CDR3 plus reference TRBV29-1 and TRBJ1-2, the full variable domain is SAVISQKPSRDICQRGTSLTIQCQVDSQVTMMFWYRQQPGQSLTLIATANQGSEATYESGFVIDKFPISRPNLTFSTLTVSNMSPEDSSIYLCSAWTGIEVNGYTFGSGTRLTVV.

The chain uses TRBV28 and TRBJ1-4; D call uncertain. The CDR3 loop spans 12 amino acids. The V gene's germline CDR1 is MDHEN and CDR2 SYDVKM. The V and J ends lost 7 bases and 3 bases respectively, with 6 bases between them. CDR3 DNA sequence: TGTGCCAGCACCGTATCTAATGAAAAACTGTTTTTT. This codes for CASTVSNEKLFF. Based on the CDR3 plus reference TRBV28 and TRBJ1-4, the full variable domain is DVKVTQSSRYLVKRTGEKVFLECVQDMDHENMFWYRQDPGLGLRLIYFSYDVKMKEKGDIPEGYSVSREKKERFSLILESASTNQTSMYLCASTVSNEKLFFGSGTQLSVL.

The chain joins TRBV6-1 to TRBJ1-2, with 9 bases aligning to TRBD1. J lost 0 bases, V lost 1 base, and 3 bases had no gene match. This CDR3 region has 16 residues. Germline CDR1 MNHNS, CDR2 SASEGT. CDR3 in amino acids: CASSEVGTGSNYGYTF. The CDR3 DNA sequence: TGTGCCAGCAGTGAAGTGGGGACAGGGTCTAACTATGGCTACACCTTC.

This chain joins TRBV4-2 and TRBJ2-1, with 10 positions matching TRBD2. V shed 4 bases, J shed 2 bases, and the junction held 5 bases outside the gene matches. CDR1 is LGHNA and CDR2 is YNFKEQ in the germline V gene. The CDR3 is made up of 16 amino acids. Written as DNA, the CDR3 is TGTGCCAGCAGCCGGAACAGCGGGGGGGCCTACAATGAGCAGTTCTTC. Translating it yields CASSRNSGGAYNEQFF.

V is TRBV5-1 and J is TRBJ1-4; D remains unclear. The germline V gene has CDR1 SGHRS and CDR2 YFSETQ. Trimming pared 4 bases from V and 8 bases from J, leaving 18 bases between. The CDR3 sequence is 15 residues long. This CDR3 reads CASSPLGRAQEKLFF. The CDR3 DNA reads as TGCGCCAGCAGCCCCCTTGGGAGGGCCCAAGAAAAACTGTTTTTT.

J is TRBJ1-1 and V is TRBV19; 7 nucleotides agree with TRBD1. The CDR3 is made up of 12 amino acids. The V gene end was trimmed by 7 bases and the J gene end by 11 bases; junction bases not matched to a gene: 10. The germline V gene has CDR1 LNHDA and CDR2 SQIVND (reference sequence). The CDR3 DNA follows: TGTGCCAGTACCCCGACAGGGATTGGGGCTTTCTTT. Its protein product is CASTPTGIGAFF.

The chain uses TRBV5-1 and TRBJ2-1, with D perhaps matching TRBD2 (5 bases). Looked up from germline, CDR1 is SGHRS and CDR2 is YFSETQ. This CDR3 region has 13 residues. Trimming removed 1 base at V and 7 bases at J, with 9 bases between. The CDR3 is CASSLRGDNEQFF. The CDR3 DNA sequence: TGCGCCAGCAGCTTGCGGGGAGATAATGAGCAGTTCTTC.

CDR3 protein: CASRGQGIGELFF. The CDR3 nucleotides read TGTGCCAGCAGGGGACAGGGCATCGGGGAGCTGTTTTTT. The V call is TRBV2, the J call TRBJ2-2; 9 nucleotides agree with TRBD1. V shed 6 bases and J 7 bases; nucleotides not matched to a gene: 3. Looked up from germline, CDR1 is SNHLY and CDR2 is FYNNEI. This CDR3 region has 13 residues.

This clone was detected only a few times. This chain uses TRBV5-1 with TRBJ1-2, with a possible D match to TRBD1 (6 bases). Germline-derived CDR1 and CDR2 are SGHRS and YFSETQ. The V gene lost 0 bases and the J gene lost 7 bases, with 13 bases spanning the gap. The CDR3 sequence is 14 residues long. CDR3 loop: CASSLARGGVGYTF. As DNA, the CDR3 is TGCGCCAGCAGCTTGGCAAGGGGGGGAGTTGGCTACACCTTC.

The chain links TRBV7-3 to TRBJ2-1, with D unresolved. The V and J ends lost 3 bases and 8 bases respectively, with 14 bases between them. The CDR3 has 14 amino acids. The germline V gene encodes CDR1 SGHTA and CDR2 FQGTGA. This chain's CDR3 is CASSFTNLDDEQFF. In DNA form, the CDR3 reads TGTGCCAGCAGCTTCACCAACCTTGACGATGAGCAGTTCTTC.

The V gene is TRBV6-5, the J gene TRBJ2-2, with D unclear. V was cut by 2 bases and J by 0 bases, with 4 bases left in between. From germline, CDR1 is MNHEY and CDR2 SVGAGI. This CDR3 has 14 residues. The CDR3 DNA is TGTGCCAGCAGTTACCTAGCGAACACCGGGGAGCTGTTTTTT. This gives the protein CASSYLANTGELFF.

The chain's CDR3 is CASGLSGQGNQPQHF. The CDR3 DNA is TGTGCTAGTGGTTTGTCGGGACAGGGCAATCAGCCCCAGCATTTT. This rearrangement joins TRBV12-5 to TRBJ1-5, with 8 bases fitting TRBD1. After removal of 2 bases from V and 2 bases from J, the junction contained 2 bases not matched to a gene. The CDR3 covers 15 residues. The germline gives CDR1 LGHNT, CDR2 FRNRAP.

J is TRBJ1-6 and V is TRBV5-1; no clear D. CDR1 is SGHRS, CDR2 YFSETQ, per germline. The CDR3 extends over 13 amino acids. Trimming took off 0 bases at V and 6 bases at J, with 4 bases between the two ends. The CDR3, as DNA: TGCGCCAGCAGCTTGGCTGTTAATTCACCCCTCCACTTT. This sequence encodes CASSLAVNSPLHF.

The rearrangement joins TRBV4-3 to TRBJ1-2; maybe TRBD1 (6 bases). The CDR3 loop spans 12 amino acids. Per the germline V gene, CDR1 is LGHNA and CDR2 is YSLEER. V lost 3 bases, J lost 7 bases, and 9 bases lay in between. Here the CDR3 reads CASSQTGSGYTF. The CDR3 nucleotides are TGCGCCAGCAGCCAGACAGGTTCTGGCTACACCTTC.

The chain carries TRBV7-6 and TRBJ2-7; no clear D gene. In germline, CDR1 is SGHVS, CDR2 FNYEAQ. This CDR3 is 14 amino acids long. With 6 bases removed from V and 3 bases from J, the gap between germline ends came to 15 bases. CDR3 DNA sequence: TGTGCCAGCAGTTTCCAGGAGCCGATCTACGAGCAGTACTTC. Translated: CASSFQEPIYEQYF.

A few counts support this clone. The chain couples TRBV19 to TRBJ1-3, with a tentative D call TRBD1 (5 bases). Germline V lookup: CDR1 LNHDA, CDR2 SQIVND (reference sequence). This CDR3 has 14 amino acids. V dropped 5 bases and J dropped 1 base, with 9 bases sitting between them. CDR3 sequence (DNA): TGTGCCAGTAGTCTCACAGGTTCTGGAAACACCATATATTTT. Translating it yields CASSLTGSGNTIYF. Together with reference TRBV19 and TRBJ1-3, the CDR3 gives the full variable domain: DGGITQSPKYLFRKEGQNVTLSCEQNLNHDAMYWYRQDPGQGLRLIYYSQIVNDFQKGDIAEGYSVSREKKESFPLTVTSAQKNPTAFYLCASSLTGSGNTIYFGEGSWLTVV.

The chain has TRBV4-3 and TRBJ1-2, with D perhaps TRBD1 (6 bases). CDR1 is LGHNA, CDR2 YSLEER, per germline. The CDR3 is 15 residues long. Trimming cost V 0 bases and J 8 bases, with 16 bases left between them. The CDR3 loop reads CASSQDSTGLSGYTF. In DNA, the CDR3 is TGCGCCAGCAGCCAAGATAGTACAGGGCTTAGCGGCTACACCTTC.

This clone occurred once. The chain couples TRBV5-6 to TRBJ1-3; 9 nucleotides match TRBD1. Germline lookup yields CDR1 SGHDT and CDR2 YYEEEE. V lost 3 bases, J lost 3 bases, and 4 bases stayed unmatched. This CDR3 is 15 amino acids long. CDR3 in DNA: TGTGCCAGCAGCTCGGGACAGGGAGGTGGAAACACCATATATTTT. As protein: CASSSGQGGGNTIYF.

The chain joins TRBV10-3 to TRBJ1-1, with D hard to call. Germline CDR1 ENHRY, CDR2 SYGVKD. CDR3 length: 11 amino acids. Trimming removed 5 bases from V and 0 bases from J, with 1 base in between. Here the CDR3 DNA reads TGTGCCATCAGTATGAACACTGAAGCTTTCTTT. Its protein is CAISMNTEAFF.

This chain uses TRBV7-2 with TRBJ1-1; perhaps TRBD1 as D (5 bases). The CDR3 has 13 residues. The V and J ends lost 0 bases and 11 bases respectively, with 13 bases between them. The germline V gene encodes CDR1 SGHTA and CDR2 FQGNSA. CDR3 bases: TGTGCCAGCAGCTTAGCGGGGGAGAGCGCTGCTTTCTTT. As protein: CASSLAGESAAFF.

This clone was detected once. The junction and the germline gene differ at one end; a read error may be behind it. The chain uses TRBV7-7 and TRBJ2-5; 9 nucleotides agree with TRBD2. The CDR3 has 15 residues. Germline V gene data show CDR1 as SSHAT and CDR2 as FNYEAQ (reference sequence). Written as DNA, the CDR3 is TGTGCTAGCAGCTTGGGCGGCGCGGGGGGGGAGACCCAGTACTTC. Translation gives CASSLGGAGGETQYF.

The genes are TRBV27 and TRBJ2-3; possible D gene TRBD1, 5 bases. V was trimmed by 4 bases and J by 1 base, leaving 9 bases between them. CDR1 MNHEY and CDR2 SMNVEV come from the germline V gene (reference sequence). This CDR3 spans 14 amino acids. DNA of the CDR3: TGTGCCAGCAGTTATATGACAGGCACAGATACGCAGTATTTT. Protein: CASSYMTGTDTQYF.